The text below deals with one TCR beta chain. One end of the junction varies from germline; a read error may be responsible. Libraries were prepared by immunoSEQ multiplex PCR; TCRdb keeps only in-frame clonotypes and omits some of them. The sample lists about 21,000 clones; approximately 83% were seen once. Control samples came 1 year after myeloablative marrow transplants with methotrexate plus calcineurin inhibitor. The sample comes from a study of T cells after posttransplantation cyclophosphamide. Sequenced material: PBMCs, taken about 360 days after allogeneic stem cell transplant with calcineurin inhibitor and methotrexate. This sequence originates from a female patient in her thirties or forties who received an allogeneic stem cell transplant from an unrelated donor, was CMV-positive, and had acute and chronic GVHD. The graft donor may have contributed some T cells.

The CDR3 coding sequence is TGTGCTAGCAGCGCCCGAGAACCTAAGAGCAATCAGCCCCAGCATTTT. It codes for CASSAREPKSNQPQHF. The chain is built from TRBV7-7 and TRBJ1-5; no reliable D call. Germline CDR1 SSHAT, CDR2 FNYEAQ (reference sequence). This CDR3 is built from 16 residues.